The clone carrying this TCR beta chain has at least ten counts. The target antigen is unknown. The V end lost 6 bases, the J end lost 0 bases, and 17 bases lay between the germline ends. The CDR3 contains 16 residues. The germline V gene has CDR1 MNHEY and CDR2 SVGAGI. These data come from a study of spatial heterogeneity in lung cancer. Regarding the study as a whole: Higher tumor mutation counts went along with higher counts of expanded intratumoral alpha and beta TCRs.

Indicated time point: sample taken at primary tumor resection. The study sequenced unsorted whole RNA from tumor, nontumor lung or frozen PBMC. TCRdb redid the calling of the 5' RACE reads with MiXCR, one entry per CDR3 protein. The sample records about 100,000 distinct CDR3 sequences, approximately 4.4% being singletons. This sequence was found in a male donor with early-stage non-small cell lung cancer. This chain links TRBV6-5 with TRBJ1-1; D is undetermined. The sample consisted of lung tumor tissue, taken at surgery. The DNA for the CDR3 is TGTGCCAGCAGGAGGGATTTTGGGCAGGTGAACACTGAAGCTTTCTTT. Translated: CASRRDFGQVNTEAFF.